A selection of T cell receptor beta chains follows, all from one sample in a study of T cells in Graves' hyperthyroidism and ophthalmopathy. TCRdb redid the calling of the multiplex PCR reads with MiXCR, one entry per CDR3 protein. This sample has hundreds of thousands of distinct CDR3 sequences; roughly 14% occur once, and the top ten carry about 4%. The sample comprised blood. The source is a woman aged 40 to 55 with Graves' ophthalmopathy. The CDR3 runs from the conserved cysteine through the conserved F or W. A D gene is named only where the DNA matches it firmly. Size is stated for part of the rows, as once, few or many counts, or as a class when the clone is expanded.

TRBV6-1	TRBJ2-2	TRBD2	few	CAGVFSGRTGELFF	TGTGCCGGTGTTTTTAGCGGGAGAACCGGGGAGCTGTTTTTT
TRBV29-1	TRBJ2-2	.	many	CSVGRSNTGELFF	TGCAGCGTTGGGCGGTCGAACACCGGGGAGCTGTTTTTT
TRBV6-1	TRBJ2-7	TRBD2	.	CASRAGGRSGEQYF	TGTGCCAGCAGAGCGGGCGGGAGATCGGGCGAGCAGTACTTC
TRBV12-3/TRBV12-4	TRBJ1-2	TRBD1	many	CASSLTGQGGVYGYTF	TGTGCCAGCAGTTTAACCGGACAGGGAGGGGTCTATGGCTACACCTTC
TRBV2	TRBJ2-1	.	many	CASSTSPGAYNEQFF	TGTGCCAGCAGTACCTCCCCCGGGGCCTACAATGAGCAGTTCTTC
TRBV28	TRBJ1-1	.	many	CASSIQGTTEAFF	TGTGCCAGCAGTATACAGGGAACCACTGAAGCTTTCTTT
TRBV7-3	TRBJ1-6	TRBD1	.	CASSPRDSYSPLHF	TGTGCCAGCAGCCCACGGGACAGTTATTCACCCCTCCACTTT
TRBV18	TRBJ2-2	.	few	CASSRLAANTGELFF	TGTGCCAGCTCACGCCTGGCCGCGAACACCGGGGAGCTGTTTTTT
TRBV28	TRBJ2-7	TRBD2	many	CASSSPQRGVDHEQYF	TGTGCCAGCAGTTCCCCTCAGCGGGGGGTTGATCACGAGCAGTACTTC
TRBV12-5	TRBJ2-2	.	.	CASGLVNSGELFF	TGTGCTAGTGGTTTGGTGAACTCCGGGGAGCTGTTTTTT
TRBV19	TRBJ2-7	.	many	CASSLQEGWVYEQYF	TGTGCCAGTAGCCTACAGGAAGGTTGGGTCTACGAGCAGTACTTC
TRBV10-3	TRBJ2-2	TRBD2	many	CAISETILAGEGPSGELFF	TGTGCCATCAGTGAGACAATCCTAGCGGGGGAGGGCCCAAGCGGGGAGCTGTTTTTT
TRBV6-1	TRBJ2-7	TRBD2	few	CASNRLAGSYEQYF	TGTGCCAGCAACCGGCTAGCGGGATCCTACGAGCAGTACTTC
TRBV10-3	TRBJ2-7	.	many	CAISEGTNEQYF	TGTGCCATCAGTGAAGGTACCAACGAGCAGTACTTC
TRBV19	TRBJ1-5	.	few	CATTAPLRQGPQHF	TGTGCCACCACTGCCCCTCTTCGCCAGGGGCCCCAGCATTTT
TRBV7-9	TRBJ2-5	.	few	CASSPPDGDYQETQYF	TGTGCCAGCAGCCCCCCGGACGGGGACTACCAAGAGACCCAGTACTTC
TRBV6-2/TRBV6-3	TRBJ1-4	TRBD1	few	CASRPPGTEGAGEKLFF	TGTGCCAGCAGGCCACCGGGGACAGAGGGCGCAGGTGAAAAACTGTTTTTT
TRBV6-1	TRBJ1-1	.	many	CASSVQGVGAAFF	TGTGCCAGCAGTGTCCAGGGAGTAGGCGCAGCTTTCTTT
TRBV6-2/TRBV6-3	TRBJ2-7	.	many	CASSHASASWDEQYF	TGTGCCAGCAGTCATGCTAGCGCTTCGTGGGACGAGCAGTACTTC
TRBV2	TRBJ1-5	.	many	CASSGTPNDSNQPQHF	TGTGCCAGCAGCGGGACGCCCAACGATAGCAATCAGCCCCAGCATTTT
TRBV28	TRBJ1-1	TRBD1	many	CASSLWRQGVGSTEAFF	TGTGCCAGCAGTTTATGGAGGCAGGGGGTAGGGAGCACTGAAGCTTTCTTT
TRBV4-1	TRBJ2-2	.	few	CASSQALLRGYTGELFF	TGCGCCAGCAGCCAAGCACTCCTCCGGGGGTACACCGGGGAGCTGTTTTTT
TRBV7-8	TRBJ2-5	TRBD2	many	CASSLARAGGGETQYF	TGTGCCAGCAGCTTAGCAAGGGCGGGAGGAGGGGAGACCCAGTACTTC
TRBV4-2	TRBJ2-7	TRBD1	.	CASSQVSTGLAYEQYF	TGTGCCAGCAGCCAAGTCTCGACAGGGTTGGCCTACGAGCAGTACTTC
TRBV7-3	TRBJ2-7	TRBD2	few	CASSFGLAGVSYEQYF	TGTGCCAGCAGCTTTGGACTAGCGGGAGTTTCCTACGAGCAGTACTTC
TRBV6-2/TRBV6-3	TRBJ2-7	.	.	CASSYSGTLYEQYF	TGTGCCAGCAGTTACTCCGGGACCCTGTACGAGCAGTACTTC
TRBV7-6	TRBJ2-7	TRBD1	many	CASSIDRGTYEQYF	TGTGCCAGCAGCATTGACAGGGGTACCTACGAGCAGTACTTC
TRBV7-2	TRBJ1-2	.	many	CASSYETILYGYTF	TGTGCCAGCAGCTACGAAACGATACTCTATGGCTACACCTTC
TRBV6-2/TRBV6-3	TRBJ1-2	.	many	CASSYSRGSLDFGYTF	TGTGCCAGCAGTTACTCAAGGGGGTCCTTGGATTTTGGCTACACCTTC
TRBV28	TRBJ2-7	.	.	CASSRAGERRYEQYF	TGTGCCAGCAGCCGGGCTGGAGAGCGTCGGTACGAGCAGTACTTC
TRBV18	TRBJ1-5	.	many	CASSPRNEGQPQHF	TGTGCCAGCTCACCGCGCAACGAGGGTCAGCCCCAGCATTTT
TRBV5-1	TRBJ2-5	TRBD2	few	CASSFTGLVAETQYF	TGCGCCAGCAGCTTCACGGGACTAGTCGCCGAGACCCAGTACTTC
TRBV9	TRBJ1-1	.	.	CASSPPGMAKAFF	TGTGCCAGCAGCCCCCCGGGGATGGCTAAGGCTTTCTTT
TRBV3-1	TRBJ2-7	.	once	CASSHLSGDEQYF	TGTGCCAGCAGCCATCTTTCAGGGGACGAGCAGTACTTC
TRBV29-1	TRBJ1-1	.	.	CSVGNGQNTEAFF	TGCAGCGTTGGTAATGGACAGAACACTGAAGCTTTCTTT
TRBV29-1	TRBJ2-7	TRBD2	many	CSVEGLAGGPSDEQYF	TGCAGCGTTGAAGGGCTAGCGGGAGGGCCCTCCGACGAGCAGTACTTC
TRBV6-5	TRBJ1-5	.	.	CASSLAGTANQPQHF	TGTGCCAGCAGTTTAGCGGGGACTGCGAATCAGCCCCAGCATTTT
TRBV19	TRBJ2-7	TRBD1	.	CASSISGQVLEGEQYF	TGTGCCAGTAGTATCTCCGGACAGGTTCTTGAGGGCGAGCAGTACTTC
TRBV6-1	TRBJ2-7	.	.	CASTILESVYEQYF	TGTGCCAGCACAATACTAGAATCGGTCTACGAGCAGTACTTC
TRBV28	TRBJ1-1	.	.	CASSLSPATEAFF	TGTGCCAGCAGTTTATCCCCGGCTACTGAAGCTTTCTTT
TRBV6-5	TRBJ1-2	TRBD1	many	CASSYSDRPNYGYTF	TGTGCCAGCAGTTACTCGGACAGGCCTAACTATGGCTACACCTTC
TRBV4-1	TRBJ2-7	.	.	CADPDRGGRPYEQYF	TGCGCCGATCCCGACCGGGGTGGGAGACCCTACGAGCAGTACTTC
TRBV6-5	TRBJ2-2	.	many	CASALNGKLTGELFF	TGTGCCAGTGCCTTGAACGGCAAACTCACCGGGGAGCTGTTTTTT
TRBV6-2/TRBV6-3	TRBJ2-5	TRBD2	.	CASSYSAGGSGETQYF	TGTGCCAGCAGTTACTCGGCGGGAGGGTCAGGAGAGACCCAGTACTTC
TRBV6-1	TRBJ2-5	.	.	CASSQGRSATQYF	TGTGCCAGCAGTCAGGGACGCTCCGCGACCCAGTACTTC
TRBV11-1	TRBJ2-4	.	.	CASSLGWDPEGIQYF	TGTGCCAGCAGCTTAGGATGGGACCCCGAGGGGATTCAGTACTTC
TRBV29-1	TRBJ2-2	.	few	CSVEVEAELFF	TGCAGCGTTGAAGTTGAAGCGGAGCTGTTTTTT
TRBV20-1	TRBJ2-7	.	.	CSGTRYRDGNYEQYF	TGCAGTGGAACCCGGTACCGGGACGGTAACTACGAGCAGTACTTC
TRBV12-3/TRBV12-4	TRBJ1-5	.	many	CASSLTSNQPQHF	TGTGCCAGCAGTTTAACGAGCAATCAGCCCCAGCATTTT